Shown below are 26 T cell receptor beta chains from a single sample sequenced in a study of T cells in tuberculosis. Time point meaning: new active TB diagnosis, blood taken before or within 7 days of starting treatment. Clones were sequenced by immunoSEQ multiplex PCR, and TCRdb holds only the in-frame ones, with some missing. The sample records some 31,000 clones, roughly 90% being singletons. The input for sequencing was PBMCs, taken at tuberculosis diagnosis. The receptors derive from an adult with tuberculosis.

V gene TRBV28 combines with J gene TRBJ2-5; D is possibly TRBD2 (6 bases). Trimming shortened V by 4 bases and J by 4 bases, and 16 bases separated the two germline ends. This CDR3 has 15 residues. From germline, CDR1 is MDHEN and CDR2 SYDVKM. This CDR3 reads CASSSGGAPLETQYF. The CDR3 DNA follows: TGTGCCAGCAGTTCCGGAGGGGCGCCCTTAGAGACCCAGTACTTC.

The V gene is TRBV5-6, the J gene TRBJ1-2; 7 bases line up with TRBD1. Per the germline V gene, CDR1 is SGHDT and CDR2 is YYEEEE. J gave up 3 bases and V 10 bases, and 3 bases lay outside the gene matches. The CDR3 sequence is 11 residues long. CDR3 sequence reads: CAGDRDYGYTF. The CDR3 nucleotides read TGTGCCGGAGACAGGGACTATGGCTACACCTTC.

V and J are TRBV10-3 and TRBJ2-3; TRBD1 is a possible D gene (6 bases). With 7 bases removed from V and 1 base from J, the gap between germline ends came to 12 bases. CDR1 is ENHRY and CDR2 is SYGVKD in the germline V gene. The CDR3 runs to 14 residues. CDR3 sequence: CAINNRDGTDTQYF. The CDR3 DNA follows: TGTGCCATCAACAACAGGGATGGCACAGATACGCAGTATTTT.

The chain employs TRBV5-1 and TRBJ1-2, with D possibly being TRBD1 (6 bases). This CDR3 is 14 amino acids long. Germline V CDR1 and CDR2: SGHRS, YFSETQ. Deletions cut 4 bases from V and 0 bases from J, with 10 bases between. The CDR3 region has the DNA TGCGCCAGCAGCCGGGAGGGGGCTAACTATGGCTACACCTTC. Translating it yields CASSREGANYGYTF.

This chain uses TRBV5-4 with TRBJ2-7; the match to TRBD1 covers 8 bases. The ends lost 0 bases at V and 6 bases at J; junction bases unmatched: 11. Germline V CDR1 and CDR2: SGHNT, YYREEE (reference sequence). The CDR3 contains 16 residues. The CDR3 sequence: CASSLEFAGTGVEQYF. The CDR3 coding sequence is TGTGCCAGCAGCTTGGAGTTCGCCGGGACAGGTGTCGAGCAGTACTTC.

The chain is built from TRBV7-8 and TRBJ2-2; D is perhaps TRBD1 (5 bases). This CDR3 comprises 15 residues. CDR1 is SGHVS, CDR2 FQNEAQ, per germline. Trimming took 1 base from V and 2 from J, leaving 8 bases between them. The CDR3 region is CASSLGRVNTGELFF. CDR3 DNA: TGTGCCAGCAGCTTAGGCAGGGTAAACACCGGGGAGCTGTTTTTT. Full variable domain (missing parts from reference TRBV7-8 and TRBJ2-2): GAGVSQSPRYKVAKRGQDVALRCDPISGHVSLFWYQQALGQGPEFLTYFQNEAQLDKSGLPSDRFFAERPEGSVSTLKIQRTQQEDSAVYLCASSLGRVNTGELFFGEGSRLTVL.

V is TRBV27 and J is TRBJ1-2; 8 bases map to TRBD1. This CDR3 spans 16 amino acids. With 4 bases clipped from V and 7 bases from J, the junction kept 14 bases outside the gene matches. Germline assignment: CDR1 MNHEY and CDR2 SMNVEV (reference sequence). The CDR3 here is CASSSAGTGDASGYTF. CDR3 coding DNA: TGTGCCAGCAGTTCGGCTGGGACAGGAGACGCTAGTGGCTACACCTTC.

The chain uses TRBV2 and TRBJ1-1; 7 nucleotides line up with TRBD1. The CDR3 spans 12 residues. After removal of 6 bases from V and 10 bases from J, the junction contained 8 bases not matched to a gene. Germline V gene sequence: CDR1 SNHLY, CDR2 FYNNEI. CDR3 loop: CASRTGKRAAFF. The DNA for the CDR3 is TGTGCCAGCAGGACAGGGAAACGAGCAGCTTTCTTT.

The chain employs TRBV6-5 and TRBJ2-1; 10 nucleotides match TRBD2. The trim removed 7 bases at V and 8 bases at J, leaving 11 bases unmatched. The CDR3 runs 15 residues. Germline lookup yields CDR1 MNHEY and CDR2 SVGAGI. This chain's CDR3 is CASTNRAGGVYEQFF. CDR3 DNA sequence: TGTGCCAGCACTAATCGAGCGGGGGGGGTCTATGAGCAGTTCTTC.

The CDR3 DNA follows: TGTGCCAGAAGCTCGGGACAGCCCTACGAGCAGTACTTC. Amino acid sequence: CARSSGQPYEQYF. The gene calls are TRBV5-3 and TRBJ2-7; 7 nucleotides agree with TRBD1. TRBV5-3 is noted as an ORF with a role that remains uncertain. With 3 bases clipped from V and 2 bases from J, the junction kept 2 bases outside the gene matches. The CDR3 totals 13 residues.

The chain carries TRBV9 and TRBJ2-3; 8 bases map to TRBD2. The length of the CDR3 is 15 residues. Germline V gene data show CDR1 as SGDLS and CDR2 as YYNGEE. V was clipped by 4 bases and J by 1 base; unmatched bases: 5. The DNA of the CDR3 is TGTGCCAGCAGCATCGCGGGGGGACGCACAGATACGCAGTATTTT. As protein: CASSIAGGRTDTQYF.

The chain uses TRBV14 and TRBJ2-3; 10 bases align to TRBD2. Germline V gene data show CDR1 as SGHDN and CDR2 as FVKESK. The CDR3 is made up of 15 amino acids. The V and J ends lost 8 bases and 0 bases, in that order; junction bases with no gene match: 5. The CDR3 loop is CASRLAGSSTDTQYF. The CDR3 DNA reads TGTGCCAGCCGACTAGCGGGCTCTAGCACAGATACGCAGTATTTT. Full variable domain (remainder filled in from reference TRBV14 and TRBJ2-3): EAGVTQFPSHSVIEKGQTVTLRCDPISGHDNLYWYRRVMGKEIKFLLHFVKESKQDESGMPNNRFLAERTGGTYSTLKVQPAELEDSGVYFCASRLAGSSTDTQYFGPGTRLTVL.

The genes are TRBV6-1 and TRBJ2-7; 10 bases match TRBD1. V shed 6 bases, J shed 5 bases, and the junction held 10 bases outside the gene matches. The CDR3 covers 15 residues. Germline assignment: CDR1 MNHNS and CDR2 SASEGT. DNA of the CDR3: TGTGCCAGCAGGAGACAGGGGGCCTATTCGGACGAGCAGTACGTC. The encoded protein is CASRRQGAYSDEQYV.

The V and J genes are TRBV2 and TRBJ2-7; maybe TRBD2 (6 bases). Trimming took off 1 base at V and 2 bases at J, with 9 bases between the two ends. The CDR3 has 14 amino acids. Germline V CDR1 and CDR2: SNHLY, FYNNEI. The CDR3 DNA sequence: TGTGCCAGCAGTGAAGGCGGGGCCCCCTACGAGCAGTACGTC. Its protein is CASSEGGAPYEQYV.

The V gene is TRBV9, the J gene TRBJ2-3, with 7 bases fitting TRBD2. The CDR3 is 14 amino acids. Germline trimming cut 6 bases from V and 1 base from J; bases unmatched to any gene: 5. The V gene's germline CDR1 is SGDLS and CDR2 YYNGEE. CDR3 residues: CASKGTTGTDTQYF. The DNA of the CDR3 is TGTGCCAGCAAGGGGACTACCGGCACAGATACGCAGTATTTT.

The DNA for the CDR3 is TGTGCCAGCAGTTTAGGGACAAATACCACACCCCAGCATTTT. This sequence encodes CASSLGTNTTPQHF. V gene TRBV27 combines with J gene TRBJ1-5; D is possibly TRBD1 (6 bases). This CDR3 is 14 amino acids long. Trimming shortened V by 2 bases and J by 10 bases, and 15 bases separated the two germline ends. Germline CDR1 MNHEY, CDR2 SMNVEV (reference sequence).

The J gene is TRBJ1-1, the V gene TRBV30; D unclear. The CDR3 contains 13 residues. Per germline, CDR1 GTSNPN and CDR2 SVGIG (reference sequence). Between the trimmed V and J ends, which lost 0 bases and 5 bases, there was a span of 10 bases. Here the CDR3 DNA reads TGTGCCTGGAGTGTACGGGGTTTTACTGAAGCTTTCTTT. It encodes CAWSVRGFTEAFF.

CDR3 region: CASSPRGGEQFF. In nucleotides, the CDR3 is TGTGCCAGCAGCCCCCGAGGGGGTGAGCAGTTCTTC. The chain couples TRBV9 to TRBJ2-1, with D tentatively TRBD1 (6 bases). CDR1 is SGDLS and CDR2 is YYNGEE in the germline V gene. Trimming took off 4 bases at V and 9 bases at J, with 11 bases between the two ends. The CDR3 is 12 amino acids.

The CDR3 sequence: CASSFGDRVRDGYTF. DNA for the CDR3: TGTGCCAGCAGCTTTGGGGACAGGGTCAGAGATGGCTACACCTTC. The V call is TRBV7-2, the J call TRBJ1-2, with 9 positions matching TRBD1. Losses at the gene ends were 3 bases for V and 6 bases for J; bases not matched to a gene: 8. Germline V gives CDR1 SGHTA, CDR2 FQGNSA. The CDR3 runs to 15 residues. The full variable domain, with the rest looked up from reference TRBV7-2 and TRBJ1-2, is GAGVSQSPSNKVTEKGKDVELRCDPISGHTALYWYRQSLGQGLEFLIYFQGNSAPDKSGLPSDRFSAERTGGSVSTLTIQRTQQEDSAVYLCASSFGDRVRDGYTFGSGTRLTVV.

The rearrangement links TRBV6-5 to TRBJ1-5; the D is unclear. This CDR3 is built from 13 residues. V was cut by 6 bases and J by 4 bases, with 10 bases left in between. Per the germline V gene, CDR1 is MNHEY and CDR2 is SVGAGI. DNA of the CDR3: TGTGCCAGCAGCCTTATTATAAATCAGCCCCAGCATTTT. Its protein product is CASSLIINQPQHF.

The genes are TRBV2 and TRBJ2-1; TRBD2 agrees at 9 bases. V was clipped by 7 bases and J by 4 bases; unmatched bases: 5. This CDR3 comprises 14 residues. CDR1 SNHLY and CDR2 FYNNEI come from the germline V gene. The CDR3 protein is CASKLAGGYNEQFF. The CDR3 bases are TGTGCCAGCAAACTAGCGGGCGGGTACAATGAGCAGTTCTTC.

The genes are TRBV20-1 and TRBJ2-3; no reliable D call. The CDR3 covers 11 residues. Germline lookup yields CDR1 DFQATT and CDR2 SNEGSKA (reference sequence). The CDR3 bases are TGCAGAGATTCTATAAGAGATACGCAGTATTTT. Encoded protein: CRDSIRDTQYF.

The chain has TRBV5-6 and TRBJ2-1; TRBD1 aligns across 11 bases. J was trimmed by 7 bases and V by 4 bases; bases with no gene match: 4. CDR3 length: 14 amino acids. Looked up from germline, CDR1 is SGHDT and CDR2 is YYEEEE. CDR3 DNA: TGTGCCAGCAGCCCCGGGACAGGGGGGAATGAGCAGTTCTTC. Its translation: CASSPGTGGNEQFF.

V is TRBV5-6 and J is TRBJ2-7; no clear D gene. The CDR3 totals 13 residues. V lost 3 bases to trimming and J lost 3 bases, with 10 bases between them. CDR1 and CDR2 (germline): SGHDT, YYEEEE. Here the CDR3 DNA reads TGTGCCAGCAGCTCCTCGATTGACTACGAGCAGTACGTC. Translation gives CASSSSIDYEQYV.

The genes are TRBV10-3 and TRBJ1-6; 7 positions match TRBD1. The CDR3 loop spans 14 amino acids. The V segment lost 2 bases and the J segment 7 bases; nucleotides outside the gene matches: 2. The germline V gene encodes CDR1 ENHRY and CDR2 SYGVKD. CDR3 residues: CAISEPGQNSPLHF. The CDR3 DNA reads TGTGCCATCAGTGAGCCGGGACAGAATTCACCCCTCCACTTT.

A single count supports this clone. In DNA form, the CDR3 reads TGTGCTAGTGTAGGAGTCGGGAGTGAGCAGTTCTTC. Its translation: CASVGVGSEQFF. This chain connects TRBV12-5 to TRBJ2-1; D might be TRBD2 (6 bases). The CDR3 has 12 residues. Trimming shortened V by 7 bases and J by 9 bases, and 13 bases separated the two germline ends. CDR1 and CDR2 (germline): LGHNT, FRNRAP.